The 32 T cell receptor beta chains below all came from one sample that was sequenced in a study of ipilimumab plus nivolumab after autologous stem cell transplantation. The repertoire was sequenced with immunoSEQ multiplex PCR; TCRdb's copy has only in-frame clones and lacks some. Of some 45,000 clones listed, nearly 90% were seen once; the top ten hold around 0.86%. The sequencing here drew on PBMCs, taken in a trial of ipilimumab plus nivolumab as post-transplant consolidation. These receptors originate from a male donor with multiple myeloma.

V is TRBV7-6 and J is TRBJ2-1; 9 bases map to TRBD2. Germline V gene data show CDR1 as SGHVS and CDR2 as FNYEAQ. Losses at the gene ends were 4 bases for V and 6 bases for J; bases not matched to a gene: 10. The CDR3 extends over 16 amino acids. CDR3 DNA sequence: TGTGCCAGCAGCTCTACAAGCGGGGGGACGGGCAATGAGCAGTTCTTC. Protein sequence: CASSSTSGGTGNEQFF.

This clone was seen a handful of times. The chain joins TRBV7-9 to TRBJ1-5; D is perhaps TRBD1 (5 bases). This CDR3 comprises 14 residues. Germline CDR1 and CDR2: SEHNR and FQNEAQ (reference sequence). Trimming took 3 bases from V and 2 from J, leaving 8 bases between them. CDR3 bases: TGTGCCAGCAGCTTGCAGGGTGGCAATCAGCCCCAGCATTTT. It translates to CASSLQGGNQPQHF.

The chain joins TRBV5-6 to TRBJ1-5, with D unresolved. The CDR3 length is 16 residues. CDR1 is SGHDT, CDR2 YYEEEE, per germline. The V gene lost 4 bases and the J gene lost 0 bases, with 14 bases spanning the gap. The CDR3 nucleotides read TGTGCCAGCAGCAGGGCAGGACTTTATAGCAATCAGCCCCAGCATTTT. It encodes CASSRAGLYSNQPQHF.

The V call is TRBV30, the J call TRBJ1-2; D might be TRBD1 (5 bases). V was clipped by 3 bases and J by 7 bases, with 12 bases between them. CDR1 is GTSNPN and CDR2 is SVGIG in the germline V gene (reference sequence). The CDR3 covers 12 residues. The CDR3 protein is CAWSERDRGYTF. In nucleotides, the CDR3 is TGTGCCTGGAGCGAAAGGGACCGTGGCTACACCTTC.

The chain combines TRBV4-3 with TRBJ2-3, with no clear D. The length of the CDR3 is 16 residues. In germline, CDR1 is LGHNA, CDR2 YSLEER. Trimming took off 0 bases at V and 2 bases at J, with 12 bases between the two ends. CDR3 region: CASSQDYKANTDTQYF. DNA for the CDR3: TGCGCCAGCAGCCAAGATTACAAGGCAAACACAGATACGCAGTATTTT.

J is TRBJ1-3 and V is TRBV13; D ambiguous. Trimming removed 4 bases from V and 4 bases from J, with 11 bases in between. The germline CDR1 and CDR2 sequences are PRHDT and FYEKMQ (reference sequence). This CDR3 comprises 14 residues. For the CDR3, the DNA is TGTGCCAGCAGCTCCTCGGCGGCGGGAAACACCATATATTTT. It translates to CASSSSAAGNTIYF.

CDR3 sequence (DNA): TGCGCCAGCAGCCAATTCGAACAGGGACTCTCGCCGAGGGGCTACACCTTC. It encodes CASSQFEQGLSPRGYTF. The V gene is TRBV4-1, the J gene TRBJ1-2, with D possibly being TRBD1 (6 bases). Trimming left V 2 bases short and J 8 bases short, with 24 bases between. The germline gives CDR1 MGHRA, CDR2 YSYEKL. The CDR3 consists of 17 residues.

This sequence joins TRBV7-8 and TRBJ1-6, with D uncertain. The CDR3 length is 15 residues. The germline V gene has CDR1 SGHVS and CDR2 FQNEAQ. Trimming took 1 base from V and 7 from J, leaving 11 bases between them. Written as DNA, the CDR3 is TGTGCCAGCAGCTTAGTTGCCAGTGAAAATTCACCCCTCCACTTT. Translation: CASSLVASENSPLHF.

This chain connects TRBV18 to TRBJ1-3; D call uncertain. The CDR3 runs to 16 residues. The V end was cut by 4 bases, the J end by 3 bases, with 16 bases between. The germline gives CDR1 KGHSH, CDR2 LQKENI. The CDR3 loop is CASSQVTGRVGNTIYF. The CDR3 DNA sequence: TGTGCCAGCTCACAGGTCACCGGCCGCGTTGGAAACACCATATATTTT. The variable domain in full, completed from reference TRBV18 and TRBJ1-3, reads NAGVMQNPRHLVRRRGQEARLRCSPMKGHSHVYWYRQLPEEGLKFMVYLQKENIIDESGMPKERFSAEFPKEGPSILRIQQVVRGDSAAYFCASSQVTGRVGNTIYFGEGSWLTVV.

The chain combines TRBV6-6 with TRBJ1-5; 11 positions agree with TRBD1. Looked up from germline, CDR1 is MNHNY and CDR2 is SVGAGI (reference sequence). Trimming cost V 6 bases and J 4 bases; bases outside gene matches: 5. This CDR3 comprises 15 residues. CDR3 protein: CASSEGQGENQPQHF. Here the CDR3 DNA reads TGTGCCAGCAGCGAGGGACAGGGGGAGAATCAGCCCCAGCATTTT.

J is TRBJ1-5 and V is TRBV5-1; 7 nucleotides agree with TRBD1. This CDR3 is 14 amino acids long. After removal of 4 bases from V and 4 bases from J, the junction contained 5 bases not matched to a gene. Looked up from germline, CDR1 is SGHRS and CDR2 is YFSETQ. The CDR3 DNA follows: TGCGCCAGCAGCGCGGGACAGCAAAATCAGCCCCAGCATTTT. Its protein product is CASSAGQQNQPQHF.

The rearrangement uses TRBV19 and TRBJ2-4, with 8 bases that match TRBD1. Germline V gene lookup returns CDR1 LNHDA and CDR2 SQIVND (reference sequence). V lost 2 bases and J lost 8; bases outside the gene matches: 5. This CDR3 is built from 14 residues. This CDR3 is CASSILRTGYIQYF. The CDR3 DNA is TGTGCCAGTAGTATATTAAGGACAGGGTACATTCAGTACTTC.

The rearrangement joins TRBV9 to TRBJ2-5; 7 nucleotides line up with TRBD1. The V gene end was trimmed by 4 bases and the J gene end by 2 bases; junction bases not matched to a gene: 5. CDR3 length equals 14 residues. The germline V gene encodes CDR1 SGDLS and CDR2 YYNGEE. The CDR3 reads CASSFRDSQETQYF. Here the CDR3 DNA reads TGTGCCAGCAGCTTCCGGGACAGTCAAGAGACCCAGTACTTC.

CDR3 in DNA: TGTGCCAGCAGACCAAGGGGTCCGTCACCCCTCCACTTT. Protein product: CASRPRGPSPLHF. V and J are TRBV28 and TRBJ1-6; D is perhaps TRBD1 (5 bases). From germline, CDR1 is MDHEN and CDR2 SYDVKM. V gave up 6 bases and J gave up 10 bases, with 13 bases separating them. There are 13 residues in the CDR3. The full variable domain, its missing parts supplied by reference TRBV28 and TRBJ1-6, is DVKVTQSSRYLVKRTGEKVFLECVQDMDHENMFWYRQDPGLGLRLIYFSYDVKMKEKGDIPEGYSVSREKKERFSLILESASTNQTSMYLCASRPRGPSPLHFGNGTRLTVT.

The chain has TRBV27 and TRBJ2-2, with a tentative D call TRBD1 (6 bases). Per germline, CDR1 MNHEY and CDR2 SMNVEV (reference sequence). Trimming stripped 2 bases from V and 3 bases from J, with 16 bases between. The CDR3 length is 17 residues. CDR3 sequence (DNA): TGTGCCAGCAGTTTAATTCTGGGGGCACGAGACACCGGGGAGCTGTTTTTT. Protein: CASSLILGARDTGELFF.

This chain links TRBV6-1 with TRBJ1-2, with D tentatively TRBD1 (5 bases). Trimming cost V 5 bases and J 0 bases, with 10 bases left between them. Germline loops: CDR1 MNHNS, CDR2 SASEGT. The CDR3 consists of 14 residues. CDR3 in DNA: TGTGCCAGCAGTCCGGACAACTCTAACTATGGCTACACCTTC. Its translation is CASSPDNSNYGYTF.

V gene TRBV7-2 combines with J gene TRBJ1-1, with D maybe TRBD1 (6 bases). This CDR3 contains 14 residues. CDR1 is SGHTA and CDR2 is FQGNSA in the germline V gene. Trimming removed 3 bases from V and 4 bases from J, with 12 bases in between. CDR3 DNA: TGTGCCAGCAGCTTCGGGGGGGGCGGCACTGAAGCTTTCTTT. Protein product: CASSFGGGGTEAFF.

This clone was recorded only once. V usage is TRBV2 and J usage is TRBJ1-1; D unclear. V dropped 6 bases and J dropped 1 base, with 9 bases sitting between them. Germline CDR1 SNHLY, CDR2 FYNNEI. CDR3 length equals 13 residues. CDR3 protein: CASRGRQNTEAFF. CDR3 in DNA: TGTGCCAGCAGAGGGCGGCAGAACACTGAAGCTTTCTTT. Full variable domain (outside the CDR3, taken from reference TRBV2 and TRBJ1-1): EPEVTQTPSHQVTQMGQEVILRCVPISNHLYFYWYRQILGQKVEFLVSFYNNEISEKSEIFDDQFSVERPDGSNFTLKIRSTKLEDSAMYFCASRGRQNTEAFFGQGTRLTVV.

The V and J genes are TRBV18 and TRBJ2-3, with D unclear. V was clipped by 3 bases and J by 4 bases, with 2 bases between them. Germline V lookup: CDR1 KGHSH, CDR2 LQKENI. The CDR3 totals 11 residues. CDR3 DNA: TGTGCCAGCTCACCTGCAGATACGCAGTATTTT. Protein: CASSPADTQYF. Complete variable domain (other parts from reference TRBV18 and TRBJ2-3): NAGVMQNPRHLVRRRGQEARLRCSPMKGHSHVYWYRQLPEEGLKFMVYLQKENIIDESGMPKERFSAEFPKEGPSILRIQQVVRGDSAAYFCASSPADTQYFGPGTRLTVL.

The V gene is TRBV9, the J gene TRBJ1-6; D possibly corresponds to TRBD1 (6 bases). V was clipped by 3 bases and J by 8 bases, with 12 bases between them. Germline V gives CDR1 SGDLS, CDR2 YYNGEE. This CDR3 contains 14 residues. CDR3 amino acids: CASSADSLDSPLHF. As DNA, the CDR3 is TGTGCCAGCAGCGCGGACAGCTTGGATTCACCCCTCCACTTT.

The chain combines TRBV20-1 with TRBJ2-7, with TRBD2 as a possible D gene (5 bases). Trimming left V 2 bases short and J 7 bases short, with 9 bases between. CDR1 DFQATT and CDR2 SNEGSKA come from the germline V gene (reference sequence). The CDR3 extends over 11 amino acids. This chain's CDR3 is CSARRGREQYF. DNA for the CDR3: TGCAGTGCTAGACGGGGAAGGGAGCAGTACTTC.

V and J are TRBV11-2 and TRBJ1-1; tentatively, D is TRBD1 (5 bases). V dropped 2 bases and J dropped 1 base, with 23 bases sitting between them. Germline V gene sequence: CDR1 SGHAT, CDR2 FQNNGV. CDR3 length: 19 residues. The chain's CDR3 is CASSLPEQGQELKNTEAFF. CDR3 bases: TGTGCCAGCAGCTTACCTGAGCAGGGCCAGGAGCTTAAGAACACTGAAGCTTTCTTT.

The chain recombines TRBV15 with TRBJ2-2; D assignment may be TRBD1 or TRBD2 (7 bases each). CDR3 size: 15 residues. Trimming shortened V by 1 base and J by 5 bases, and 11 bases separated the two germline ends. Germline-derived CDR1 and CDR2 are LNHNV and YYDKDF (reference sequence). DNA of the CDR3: TGTGCCACCAGCAGAGGCCAGGGGGGGACCGGGGAGCTGTTTTTT. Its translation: CATSRGQGGTGELFF.

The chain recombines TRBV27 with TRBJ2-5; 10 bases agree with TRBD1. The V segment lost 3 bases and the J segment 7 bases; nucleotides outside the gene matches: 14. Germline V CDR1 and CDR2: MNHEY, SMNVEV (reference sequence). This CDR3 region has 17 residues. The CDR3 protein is CASSLETGGGKRGTQYF. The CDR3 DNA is TGTGCCAGCAGTTTGGAGACAGGGGGCGGAAAGAGGGGGACCCAGTACTTC.

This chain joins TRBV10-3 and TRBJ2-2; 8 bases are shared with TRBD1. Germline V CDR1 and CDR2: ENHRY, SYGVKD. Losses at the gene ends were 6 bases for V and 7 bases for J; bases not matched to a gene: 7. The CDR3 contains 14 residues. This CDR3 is CAIRPGQEFGELFF. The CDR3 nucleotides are TGTGCCATCAGACCGGGACAGGAGTTCGGGGAGCTGTTTTTT.

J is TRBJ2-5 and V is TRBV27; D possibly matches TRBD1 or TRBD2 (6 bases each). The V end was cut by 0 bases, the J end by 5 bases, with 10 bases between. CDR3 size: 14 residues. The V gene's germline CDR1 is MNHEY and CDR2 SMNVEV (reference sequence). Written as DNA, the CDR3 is TGTGCCAGCAGTTTATCTGGGGGGCTTGAGACCCAGTACTTC. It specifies CASSLSGGLETQYF.

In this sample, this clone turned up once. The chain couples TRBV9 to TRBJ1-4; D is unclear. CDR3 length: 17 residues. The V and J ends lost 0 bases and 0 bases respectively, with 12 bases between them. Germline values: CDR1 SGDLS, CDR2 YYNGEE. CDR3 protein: CASSVASGVPTNEKLFF. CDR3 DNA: TGTGCCAGCAGCGTAGCCTCCGGGGTCCCAACTAATGAAAAACTGTTTTTT. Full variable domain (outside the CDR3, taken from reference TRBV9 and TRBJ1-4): DSGVTQTPKHLITATGQRVTLRCSPRSGDLSVYWYQQSLDQGLQFLIQYYNGEERAKGNILERFSAQQFPDLHSELNLSSLELGDSALYFCASSVASGVPTNEKLFFGSGTQLSVL.

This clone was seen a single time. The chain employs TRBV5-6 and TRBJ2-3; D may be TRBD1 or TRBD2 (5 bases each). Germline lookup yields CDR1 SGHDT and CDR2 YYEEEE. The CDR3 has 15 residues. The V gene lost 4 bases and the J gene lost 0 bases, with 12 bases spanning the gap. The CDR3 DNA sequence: TGTGCCAGCAGCAAAATTTGGGACAGCACAGATACGCAGTATTTT. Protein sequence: CASSKIWDSTDTQYF.

This chain's CDR3 is CASSLVPFRALSGANVLTF. In DNA form, the CDR3 reads TGTGCCAGCAGCTTAGTTCCATTCAGGGCCCTCTCTGGGGCCAACGTCCTGACTTTC. The J gene is TRBJ2-6, the V gene TRBV11-2, with D perhaps matching TRBD1 (5 bases). The CDR3 loop spans 19 amino acids. Germline CDR1 reads SGHAT; CDR2 reads FQNNGV. Trimming left V 1 base short and J 0 bases short, with 16 bases between.

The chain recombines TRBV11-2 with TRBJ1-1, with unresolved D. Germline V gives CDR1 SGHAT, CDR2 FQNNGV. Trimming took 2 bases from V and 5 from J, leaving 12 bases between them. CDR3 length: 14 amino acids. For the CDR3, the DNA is TGTGCCAGCAGCTTACTCCCCCTAGAGACTGAAGCTTTCTTT. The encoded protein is CASSLLPLETEAFF. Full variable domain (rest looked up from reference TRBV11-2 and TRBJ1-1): EAGVAQSPRYKIIEKRQSVAFWCNPISGHATLYWYQQILGQGPKLLIQFQNNGVVDDSQLPKDRFSAERLKGVDSTLKIQPAKLEDSAVYLCASSLLPLETEAFFGQGTRLTVV.

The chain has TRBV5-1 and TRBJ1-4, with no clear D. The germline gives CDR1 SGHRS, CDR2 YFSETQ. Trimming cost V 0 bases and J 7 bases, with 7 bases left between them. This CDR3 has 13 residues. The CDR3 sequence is CASSLANGEKLFF. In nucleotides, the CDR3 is TGCGCCAGCAGCTTGGCTAATGGTGAAAAACTGTTTTTT.

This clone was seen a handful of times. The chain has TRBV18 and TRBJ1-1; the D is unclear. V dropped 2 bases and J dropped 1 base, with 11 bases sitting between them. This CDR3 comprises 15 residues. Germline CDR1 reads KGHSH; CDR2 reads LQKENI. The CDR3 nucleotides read TGTGCCAGCTCACCAAGCCCCGGGAGGAACACTGAAGCTTTCTTT. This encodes CASSPSPGRNTEAFF.